Below, 26 T cell receptor beta chains from the same sample are listed, as sequenced in a study of cytotoxic CD8 clonotypes in ibrutinib-treated CLL. Clones were read by immunoSEQ multiplex PCR, and TCRdb kept only the in-frame ones, dropping some. There are some 130,000 clones in the sample; approximately 85% occur only once, and approximately 2% lies in the top ten. This sample comprised PBMCs, obtained after 24 months of ibrutinib treatment. The receptors originated from a human donor with chronic lymphocytic leukemia.

This chain joins TRBV6-1 and TRBJ2-1, with D possibly matching TRBD2 (7 bases). V lost 5 bases to trimming and J lost 4 bases, with 12 bases between them. The CDR3 runs 14 residues. Germline values: CDR1 MNHNS, CDR2 SASEGT. The CDR3 region has the DNA TGTGCCAGCAGTCCCGGGGGGCTTTACAATGAGCAGTTCTTC. Residues: CASSPGGLYNEQFF.

In DNA, the CDR3 is TGTGCCAGCAGTGCCGGGATCCAAGAGACCCAGTACTTC. Translated, it gives CASSAGIQETQYF. The V call is TRBV25-1, the J call TRBJ2-5; the D gene is possibly TRBD2 (5 bases). The CDR3 runs 13 residues. CDR1 is MGHDK and CDR2 is SYGVNS in the germline V gene. Trimming removed 4 bases at V and 1 base at J, with 7 bases between.

V usage is TRBV7-8 and J usage is TRBJ1-5; D call uncertain. In germline, CDR1 is SGHVS, CDR2 FQNEAQ. CDR3 length: 14 amino acids. V gave up 4 bases and J gave up 0 bases, with 7 bases separating them. The CDR3 loop is CASSSSNSNQPQHF. The CDR3 DNA follows: TGTGCCAGCAGCTCCTCAAATAGCAATCAGCCCCAGCATTTT. Based on the CDR3 plus reference TRBV7-8 and TRBJ1-5, the full variable domain is GAGVSQSPRYKVAKRGQDVALRCDPISGHVSLFWYQQALGQGPEFLTYFQNEAQLDKSGLPSDRFFAERPEGSVSTLKIQRTQQEDSAVYLCASSSSNSNQPQHFGDGTRLSIL.

V and J are TRBV5-4 and TRBJ2-2; D is ambiguous. V lost 0 bases, J lost 10 bases, and 10 bases lay in between. CDR1 and CDR2 (germline): SGHNT, YYREEE (reference sequence). This CDR3 region has 13 residues. The CDR3 DNA sequence: TGTGCCAGCAGCTTGGCTGGCGTGGTGGAGCTGTTTTTT. It codes for CASSLAGVVELFF.

In its sample, this clone was seen once. This chain joins TRBV28 and TRBJ1-2; TRBD1 matches at 7 bases. Germline values: CDR1 MDHEN, CDR2 SYDVKM. The trim removed 3 bases at V and 5 bases at J, leaving 9 bases unmatched. CDR3 length: 15 amino acids. This CDR3 is CASSLGDREFYGYTF. The CDR3 nucleotides are TGTGCCAGCAGTTTGGGAGACAGGGAGTTTTATGGCTACACCTTC.

This clone was counted a few times. This chain links TRBV11-2 with TRBJ2-7, with D perhaps given as TRBD1 or TRBD2 (5 bases each). The CDR3 totals 11 residues. Trimming cost V 1 base and J 11 bases, with 9 bases left between them. The germline V gene has CDR1 SGHAT and CDR2 FQNNGV. The CDR3: CASSLGGDEYF. The CDR3 DNA sequence: TGTGCCAGCAGCTTAGGAGGGGACGAGTACTTC.

This rearrangement joins TRBV27 to TRBJ2-1, with 8 bases that match TRBD1. J gave up 0 bases and V 5 bases, and 3 bases lay outside the gene matches. The CDR3 contains 15 residues. The V gene's germline CDR1 is MNHEY and CDR2 SMNVEV (reference sequence). The CDR3 DNA is TGTGCCAGCAGTATCGACAGGGGCTCCTACAATGAGCAGTTCTTC. As protein: CASSIDRGSYNEQFF.

The chain carries TRBV14 and TRBJ2-1; 7 bases agree with TRBD2. CDR1 and CDR2 from the germline V gene are SGHDN and FVKESK. Trimming cost V 5 bases and J 5 bases; bases outside gene matches: 12. The CDR3 covers 16 residues. The CDR3 DNA reads TGTGCCAGCAGCGCTCCCGGGACTATTTTAAACAATGAGCAGTTCTTC. Protein sequence: CASSAPGTILNNEQFF.

The V gene is TRBV7-9, the J gene TRBJ2-1; possibly TRBD1 for D (6 bases). This CDR3 is 12 amino acids long. Germline V gene data show CDR1 as SEHNR and CDR2 as FQNEAQ (reference sequence). V was shortened by 5 bases and J by 12 bases, with 14 bases between the two germline ends. The CDR3 here is CASSPSGGLQFF. CDR3 coding DNA: TGTGCCAGCAGCCCCTCTGGGGGCTTGCAGTTCTTC.

The J gene is TRBJ2-1, the V gene TRBV10-3, with D perhaps TRBD2 (7 bases). Germline lookup yields CDR1 ENHRY and CDR2 SYGVKD. CDR3 length: 16 amino acids. Trimming removed 3 bases at V and 6 bases at J, with 18 bases between. In DNA, the CDR3 is TGTGCCATCAGTGACCAAGGGACTGGGGGGGCCAATGAGCAGTTCTTC. Translation gives CAISDQGTGGANEQFF.

Concerning this clone itself: The junction departs from germline at one end; a sequencing error may be responsible. The rearrangement joins TRBV7-3 to TRBJ2-7; a weak D match, TRBD1 (5 bases). The CDR3 is 15 residues long. Germline CDR1 reads SGHTA; CDR2 reads FQGTGA. CDR3 in DNA: TGCGCCAGCAGCCAAGACCTAGACAGCCTCTACGAGCAGTACTTC. This encodes CASSQDLDSLYEQYF.

The chain carries TRBV6-6 and TRBJ2-7; 13 bases are a match to TRBD2. V trimming: 6 bases; J trimming: 9 bases; junction bases outside the gene matches: 11. CDR1 and CDR2 from the germline V gene are MNHNY and SVGAGI (reference sequence). CDR3 length: 15 amino acids. CDR3 protein: CASSFPSRLAGGQYF. CDR3 DNA: TGTGCCAGCAGCTTCCCTTCCCGACTAGCGGGAGGGCAGTACTTC.

The rearrangement joins TRBV28 to TRBJ2-4; 7 bases line up with TRBD2. CDR1 and CDR2 (germline): MDHEN, SYDVKM. This CDR3 is built from 15 residues. The trim removed 8 bases at V and 0 bases at J, leaving 7 bases unmatched. The CDR3, as DNA: TGTGCCAGCCGGGCGGGAGATATAGCCAAAAACATTCAGTACTTC. Amino acid sequence: CASRAGDIAKNIQYF.

The V call is TRBV6-5, the J call TRBJ1-1, with 7 positions matching TRBD1. The germline V gene has CDR1 MNHEY and CDR2 SVGAGI. The CDR3 length is 13 residues. Unmatched junction bases numbered 0, after V lost 5 bases and J lost 0 bases. The CDR3 nucleotides read TGTGCCAGCAGTGGGACAGTGAACACTGAAGCTTTCTTT. It is translated as CASSGTVNTEAFF.

The gene calls are TRBV7-8 and TRBJ2-3; D unresolved. Germline assignment: CDR1 SGHVS and CDR2 FQNEAQ. The V end was cut by 2 bases, the J end by 6 bases, with 6 bases between. CDR3 size: 12 residues. CDR3 sequence: CASSLTRDTQYF. In DNA, the CDR3 is TGTGCCAGCAGCTTAACTCGGGATACGCAGTATTTT.

This clone has at least ten counts. The chain combines TRBV15 with TRBJ1-5; D gene uncertain. Germline CDR1 reads LNHNV; CDR2 reads YYDKDF (reference sequence). Deletions cut 1 base from V and 4 bases from J, with 8 bases between. The CDR3 sequence is 14 residues long. The CDR3, as DNA: TGTGCCACCAGCAGAGGAACAGCAAATCAGCCCCAGCATTTT. Amino acid sequence: CATSRGTANQPQHF. The full variable domain, its missing parts supplied by reference TRBV15 and TRBJ1-5, is DAMVIQNPRYQVTQFGKPVTLSCSQTLNHNVMYWYQQKSSQAPKLLFHYYDKDFNNEADTPDNFQSRRPNTSFCFLDIRSPGLGDTAMYLCATSRGTANQPQHFGDGTRLSIL.

Only one count was recorded for this clone. V usage is TRBV29-1 and J usage is TRBJ2-2, with 8 positions matching TRBD1. The CDR3 is 14 amino acids. The germline V gene encodes CDR1 SQVTM and CDR2 ANQGSEA. Losses at the gene ends were 7 bases for V and 0 bases for J; bases not matched to a gene: 4. CDR3 bases: TGCAGCGCCCGACAGGGGTCGAACACCGGGGAGCTGTTTTTT. It yields the protein CSARQGSNTGELFF.

V is TRBV13 and J is TRBJ2-3, with 12 bases aligning to TRBD2. The germline V gene encodes CDR1 PRHDT and CDR2 FYEKMQ (reference sequence). The CDR3 spans 18 residues. V trimming: 1 base; J trimming: 0 bases; junction bases outside the gene matches: 5. The CDR3 protein is CASSLVSLAGGSTDTQYF. The CDR3 bases are TGTGCCAGCAGCTTAGTATCCCTAGCGGGAGGGAGCACAGATACGCAGTATTTT.

The chain couples TRBV6-5 to TRBJ2-2; D is possibly TRBD1 or TRBD2 (6 bases each). This CDR3 contains 15 residues. The germline gives CDR1 MNHEY, CDR2 SVGAGI. V dropped 6 bases and J dropped 6 bases, with 17 bases sitting between them. The DNA for the CDR3 is TGTGCCAGCAGGTTTAGGGGGGCCGGGGCCGGGGAGCTGTTTTTT. The encoded protein is CASRFRGAGAGELFF.

This chain connects TRBV7-2 to TRBJ2-7, with 7 bases fitting TRBD1. After removal of 5 bases from V and 5 bases from J, the junction contained 9 bases not matched to a gene. The CDR3 spans 14 residues. The germline V gene encodes CDR1 SGHTA and CDR2 FQGNSA. The CDR3 DNA is TGTGCCAGCAGCCCTTCCCTTGACAGGGACGAGCAGTACTTC. This codes for CASSPSLDRDEQYF.

The V and J genes are TRBV27 and TRBJ2-5; D may match TRBD1 or TRBD2 (5 bases each). The V gene lost 5 bases and the J gene lost 7 bases, with 14 bases spanning the gap. Germline CDR1 and CDR2: MNHEY and SMNVEV (reference sequence). There are 13 residues in the CDR3. The CDR3 spells CASSRRDEGTQYF. CDR3 nucleotide sequence: TGTGCCAGCAGTCGACGGGACGAGGGGACCCAGTACTTC.

The genes are TRBV12-5 and TRBJ2-3, with 8 bases that match TRBD2. The germline gives CDR1 LGHNT, CDR2 FRNRAP. The CDR3 has 15 amino acids. The ends lost 6 bases at V and 4 bases at J; junction bases unmatched: 9. The CDR3: CASGPGLGDADTQYF. CDR3 nucleotides: TGTGCTAGTGGCCCGGGACTAGGAGATGCAGATACGCAGTATTTT.

This chain uses TRBV2 with TRBJ2-7, with D uncertain. V was trimmed by 3 bases and J by 7 bases, leaving 7 bases between them. The CDR3 runs to 11 residues. Germline-derived CDR1 and CDR2 are SNHLY and FYNNEI. The CDR3 DNA follows: TGTGCCAGCAGTGAGAAGGGAGAGCAGTACTTC. Translating gives CASSEKGEQYF.

The chain carries TRBV7-8 and TRBJ2-5; 8 bases align to TRBD1. The J call is doubtful: the DNA matches TRBJ2-7 better. This CDR3 contains 15 residues. Germline CDR1 is SGHVS and CDR2 is FQNEAQ. The CDR3 sequence: CASSLVPQGAYEQYF. CDR3 sequence (DNA): TGTGCCAGCAGCTTAGTACCGCAGGGGGCTTACGAGCAGTACTTC.

V is TRBV4-3 and J is TRBJ2-3; 12 bases match TRBD1. V was pared by 1 base and J by 1 base, with 6 bases of the junction left unmatched. CDR3 length equals 18 residues. CDR1 and CDR2 from the germline V gene are LGHNA and YSLEER. The CDR3 sequence is CASSQVGGQGAGTDTQYF. The CDR3 region has the DNA TGCGCCAGCAGCCAAGTAGGGGGACAGGGGGCAGGCACAGATACGCAGTATTTT.

V gene TRBV5-1 combines with J gene TRBJ2-7; TRBD2 aligns across 8 bases. J gave up 2 bases and V 4 bases, and 8 bases lay outside the gene matches. CDR1 and CDR2 from the germline V gene are SGHRS and YFSETQ. This CDR3 contains 15 residues. This CDR3 reads CASSPRGGLAYEQYF. The CDR3, as DNA: TGCGCCAGCAGCCCCCGGGGGGGACTCGCCTACGAGCAGTACTTC.